Presented here are 16 T cell receptor beta chains from one specimen sequenced in a study of identifying expanded T cells in peripheral blood (dated by TCRdb to the late 2010s). The library relied on the immunoSEQ multiplex PCR assay. What TCRdb holds here is the immuneACCESS table cut down to in-frame rearrangements. Part of the clones is not present; checked against another copy, under half of the missing clones reflect an unresolved V gene, and the others are unexplained. The sample has 95,000 to 150,000 clones on record, approximately 80% of them singletons. 3.3% of the sample goes to the ten largest clones. Sequenced material: blood. The receptors were sampled from a person aged 18 to 75 in good health.

The chain links TRBV10-3 to TRBJ2-7; possible D gene TRBD1, 6 bases. Germline CDR1 ENHRY, CDR2 SYGVKD. V was shortened by 0 bases and J by 2 bases, with 8 bases between the two germline ends. The CDR3 length is 14 residues. Here the CDR3 DNA reads TGTGCCATCAGTGAGTCGAGGGGGACCTACGAGCAGTACTTC. This gives the protein CAISESRGTYEQYF.

J is TRBJ2-3 and V is TRBV19; either TRBD1 or TRBD2 may fit D (6 bases each). Deletions cut 7 bases from V and 0 bases from J, with 23 bases between. The CDR3 extends over 18 amino acids. CDR1 and CDR2 (germline): LNHDA, SQIVND (reference sequence). The CDR3 reads CASNSFSGTRGSTDTQYF. The CDR3 nucleotides are TGTGCCAGTAATTCATTTTCCGGGACACGGGGGAGCACAGATACGCAGTATTTT.

This rearrangement joins TRBV7-2 to TRBJ1-1; D is unresolved. From germline, CDR1 is SGHTA and CDR2 FQGNSA. Trimming removed 7 bases from V and 1 base from J, with 4 bases in between. This CDR3 region has 11 residues. CDR3 sequence: CASTQNTEAFF. The CDR3 DNA reads as TGTGCCAGCACCCAGAACACTGAAGCTTTCTTT. The whole variable domain, remainder taken from reference TRBV7-2 and TRBJ1-1, is GAGVSQSPSNKVTEKGKDVELRCDPISGHTALYWYRQSLGQGLEFLIYFQGNSAPDKSGLPSDRFSAERTGGSVSTLTIQRTQQEDSAVYLCASTQNTEAFFGQGTRLTVV.

V gene TRBV18 combines with J gene TRBJ2-1; TRBD1 might be the D (6 bases). Trimming pared 2 bases from V and 2 bases from J, leaving 7 bases between. The CDR3 runs to 14 residues. CDR1 and CDR2 from the germline V gene are KGHSH and LQKENI. The CDR3 here is CASSPAGAYNEQFF. The CDR3 DNA is TGTGCCAGCTCACCAGCAGGGGCCTACAATGAGCAGTTCTTC.

The chain has TRBV30 and TRBJ1-5; D gene ambiguous. Trimming left V 5 bases short and J 7 bases short, with 9 bases between. The CDR3 totals 11 residues. Germline CDR1 is GTSNPN and CDR2 is SVGIG (reference sequence). Here the CDR3 DNA reads TGTGCCTGGGGGGTAGAGCAGCCCCAGCATTTT. It codes for CAWGVEQPQHF.

This clone has just one count. The genes are TRBV6-5 and TRBJ1-2; TRBD1 might be the D (6 bases). CDR1 and CDR2 from the germline V gene are MNHEY and SVGAGI. Trimming cost V 4 bases and J 8 bases, with 14 bases left between them. This CDR3 has 13 amino acids. The CDR3 DNA follows: TGTGCCAGCAGTTTCAACAGGGAGATCGGCTACACCTTC. Amino acids: CASSFNREIGYTF.

The chain has TRBV19 and TRBJ2-2; D is possibly TRBD1 or TRBD2 (5 bases each). Germline CDR1 and CDR2: LNHDA and SQIVND (reference sequence). The length of the CDR3 is 15 residues. The V end lost 3 bases, the J end lost 5 bases, and 13 bases lay between the germline ends. The CDR3 sequence: CASSMGVWGTGELFF. CDR3 nucleotide sequence: TGTGCCAGTAGTATGGGGGTGTGGGGGACCGGGGAGCTGTTTTTT.

The rearrangement joins TRBV7-2 to TRBJ1-5, with D perhaps TRBD1 (6 bases). This CDR3 comprises 16 residues. The germline V gene has CDR1 SGHTA and CDR2 FQGNSA. Trimming took 2 bases from V and 0 from J, leaving 11 bases between them. CDR3 nucleotides: TGTGCCAGCAGCTTAATGGGCAGGGGTAGCAATCAGCCCCAGCATTTT. Protein product: CASSLMGRGSNQPQHF.

The V gene is TRBV4-1, the J gene TRBJ1-6; 7 bases map to TRBD1. Germline assignment: CDR1 MGHRA and CDR2 YSYEKL. The CDR3 has 18 residues. The J segment lost 7 bases and the V segment lost 1 base, leaving 13 bases of the junction unmatched. The CDR3 spells CASSQGVAGQSMNSPLHF. CDR3 nucleotide sequence: TGCGCCAGCAGCCAAGGGGTTGCGGGACAGAGCATGAATTCACCCCTCCACTTT.

CDR3 sequence: CASSLATSSVTDTQYF. DNA of the CDR3: TGCGCCAGCAGCTTGGCGACTAGCAGTGTCACAGATACGCAGTATTTT. This sequence joins TRBV5-1 and TRBJ2-3; 7 bases are shared with TRBD2. Trimming took 0 bases from V and 2 from J; bases not matched to a gene: 6. Looked up from germline, CDR1 is SGHRS and CDR2 is YFSETQ. The CDR3 runs to 16 residues.

This clone was seen only once. The gene calls are TRBV2 and TRBJ2-7; D ambiguous. The CDR3 loop spans 13 amino acids. Germline V gene lookup returns CDR1 SNHLY and CDR2 FYNNEI. Deletions cut 7 bases from V and 4 bases from J, with 14 bases between. The CDR3 nucleotides are TGTGCCAGCACGTCCCCGTTTCCTTACGAGCAGTACTTC. It encodes CASTSPFPYEQYF.

This chain joins TRBV29-1 and TRBJ1-3; no definite D call. Trimming removed 4 bases at V and 0 bases at J, with 4 bases between. This CDR3 region has 12 residues. Germline CDR1 and CDR2: SQVTM and ANQGSEA. The CDR3, as DNA: TGCAGCGTTGGCTCCTCTGGAAACACCATATATTTT. Translation gives CSVGSSGNTIYF.

The J gene is TRBJ1-1, the V gene TRBV5-4; 8 bases match TRBD1. CDR1 and CDR2 from the germline V gene are SGHNT and YYREEE (reference sequence). This CDR3 has 17 residues. The ends lost 5 bases at V and 5 bases at J; junction bases unmatched: 17. CDR3 in amino acids: CASSPDRAQGSWTEAFF. CDR3 coding DNA: TGTGCCAGCAGTCCGGACAGGGCCCAGGGATCTTGGACTGAAGCTTTCTTT.

This chain connects TRBV5-5 to TRBJ1-2, with TRBD1 matching over 8 bases. Germline assignment: CDR1 SGHKS and CDR2 YYEKEE (reference sequence). The CDR3 consists of 14 residues. Trimming cost V 4 bases and J 7 bases; bases outside gene matches: 9. In DNA, the CDR3 is TGTGCCAGCAGCCGGGACAGGTCGCCTGGTGGCTACACCTTC. Amino acids: CASSRDRSPGGYTF.

This sequence joins TRBV5-1 and TRBJ1-2, with a weak D call TRBD1 (5 bases). The length of the CDR3 is 12 residues. V was cut by 2 bases and J by 6 bases, with 8 bases left in between. Per germline, CDR1 SGHRS and CDR2 YFSETQ. CDR3 protein: CASSFWGDGYTF. The CDR3 nucleotides read TGCGCCAGCAGCTTTTGGGGGGATGGCTACACCTTC.

This chain connects TRBV25-1 to TRBJ1-2; a weak D match, TRBD1 (6 bases). The CDR3 length is 16 residues. V was cut by 3 bases and J by 7 bases, with 21 bases left in between. Germline CDR1 MGHDK, CDR2 SYGVNS. In DNA, the CDR3 is TGTGCCAGCAGTGATTTAAGAACTTTAGGGACATTTGGCTACACCTTC. Amino acids: CASSDLRTLGTFGYTF.